This entry lists 8 T cell receptor beta chains sequenced from one sample in a study of T cell changes during pregnancy in multiple sclerosis. The data were produced by immunoSEQ multiplex PCR, yet TCRdb's version contains in-frame clones alone and is incomplete. The repertoire has 69,000 or so clones, approximately 92% of them found once; the top ten carry around 2%. The specimen comprised peripheral blood, sampled in the third trimester of pregnancy. All receptors come from a female donor in good health, enrolled as a control in a pregnancy study.

V is TRBV6-1 and J is TRBJ2-7; 11 positions agree with TRBD2. Germline CDR1 and CDR2: MNHNS and SASEGT. The V gene end was trimmed by 8 bases and the J gene end by 2 bases; junction bases not matched to a gene: 5. The CDR3 loop spans 14 amino acids. The CDR3 protein is CASCSGGAPYEQYF. The CDR3 DNA sequence: TGTGCCAGCTGTAGCGGGGGGGCCCCCTACGAGCAGTACTTC.

This chain connects TRBV6-6 to TRBJ1-5, with no clear D. V shed 2 bases and J shed 2 bases, with 13 bases lying between them. Per the germline V gene, CDR1 is MNHNY and CDR2 is SVGAGI (reference sequence). This CDR3 comprises 16 residues. The chain's CDR3 is CASSYGPSWGNQPQHF. The CDR3 nucleotides are TGTGCCAGCAGTTACGGGCCCTCCTGGGGCAATCAGCCCCAGCATTTT.

The chain recombines TRBV4-3 with TRBJ1-2; D is uncertain. V gave up 1 base and J gave up 9 bases, with 18 bases separating them. This CDR3 comprises 15 residues. The germline gives CDR1 LGHNA, CDR2 YSLEER. CDR3 nucleotides: TGCGCCAGCAGCCAAGGTCCCCTGTTTCCGGAGAGCTACACCTTC. It is translated as CASSQGPLFPESYTF.

This clone appeared a few times. The chain joins TRBV7-2 to TRBJ2-1, with TRBD2 matching over 14 bases. This CDR3 is 15 amino acids long. In germline, CDR1 is SGHTA, CDR2 FQGNSA. With V trimmed by 5 bases and J by 12 bases, 9 bases remained unmatched. Written as DNA, the CDR3 is TGTGCCAGCAGCCCCGAAGGGACTAGCGGGGGCCGGCAGTTCTTC. Residues: CASSPEGTSGGRQFF.

The J gene is TRBJ2-2, the V gene TRBV11-3; 10 bases match TRBD2. With 0 bases clipped from V and 6 bases from J, the junction kept 4 bases outside the gene matches. Germline assignment: CDR1 SGHNT and CDR2 YENEEA. This CDR3 spans 16 amino acids. The CDR3 DNA follows: TGTGCCAGCAGCTTAGACTCTAGCGGGAGCCCCGGGGAGCTGTTTTTT. Protein product: CASSLDSSGSPGELFF. Full variable domain (missing parts from reference TRBV11-3 and TRBJ2-2): EAGVVQSPRYKIIEKKQPVAFWCNPISGHNTLYWYLQNLGQGPELLIRYENEEAVDDSQLPKDRFSAERLKGVDSTLKIQPAELGDSAVYLCASSLDSSGSPGELFFGEGSRLTVL.

This sequence joins TRBV27 and TRBJ2-5; D uncertain. CDR1 is MNHEY, CDR2 SMNVEV, per germline (reference sequence). This CDR3 is 11 amino acids long. V lost 8 bases and J 5 bases, leaving 9 bases between the germline ends. In DNA, the CDR3 is TGTGCCAGCCCAGTCTCGGAGACCCAGTACTTC. It codes for CASPVSETQYF.

Comments on this clone: One junction end does not reproduce the germline sequence, and a read error may be involved. For the CDR3, the DNA is TGTGCTAGCAGCTTAGACAGGAGAGAGACCCAGTACTTC. Translation: CASSLDRRETQYF. The chain links TRBV7-7 to TRBJ2-5, with D perhaps matching TRBD1 (6 bases). Germline assignment: CDR1 SSHAT and CDR2 FNYEAQ (reference sequence). The CDR3 spans 13 residues.

The genes are TRBV9 and TRBJ2-3; TRBD2 agrees at 8 bases. This CDR3 comprises 16 residues. V lost 3 bases, J lost 4 bases, and 10 bases stayed unmatched. Germline V CDR1 and CDR2: SGDLS, YYNGEE. CDR3 loop: CASSGSGAGGSDTQYF. Written as DNA, the CDR3 is TGTGCCAGCAGCGGTAGTGGGGCGGGGGGTTCAGATACGCAGTATTTT. The full variable domain, in which reference TRBV9 and TRBJ2-3 provide the parts outside the CDR3, is DSGVTQTPKHLITATGQRVTLRCSPRSGDLSVYWYQQSLDQGLQFLIQYYNGEERAKGNILERFSAQQFPDLHSELNLSSLELGDSALYFCASSGSGAGGSDTQYFGPGTRLTVL.